Below, 31 T cell receptor beta chains from the same sample are listed, as sequenced in a study of CD8+CD57+ T cells in acquired aplastic anemia. Genomic DNA acted as the template from which TCR beta VDJ combination and CDR3 sequence profiling were carried out. Each CDR3 protein gets one entry after TCRdb re-called the reads with MiXCR. This sample yields hundreds of thousands of distinct CDR3 sequences, of which approximately 32% are seen a single time; less than 0.85% belongs to the top ten. Before being chosen for sequencing, patients had shown CD8+CD57+ cell expansion by flow cytometry. Sequencing was performed on sorted CD4+, CD8+, or CD8+CD57+ T cells (not recorded which) from PBMCs. The receptors stem from a human donor with aplastic anemia.

The chain couples TRBV5-1 to TRBJ2-1; TRBD2 might be the D (5 bases). Trimming took 0 bases from V and 7 from J, leaving 17 bases between them. Germline V gene data show CDR1 as SGHRS and CDR2 as YFSETQ. This CDR3 spans 16 amino acids. The CDR3 protein is CASSLAPARAGNEQFF. As DNA, the CDR3 is TGCGCCAGCAGCTTGGCCCCGGCGAGGGCCGGTAATGAGCAGTTCTTC.

The chain couples TRBV3-1 to TRBJ2-1; no reliable D call. V was trimmed by 1 base and J by 9 bases, leaving 7 bases between them. Germline CDR1 is LGHDT and CDR2 is YNNKEL (reference sequence). The CDR3 has 12 amino acids. CDR3 region: CASSQVVGEQFF. CDR3 DNA: TGTGCCAGCAGCCAAGTAGTAGGTGAGCAGTTCTTC.

This sequence joins TRBV5-1 and TRBJ2-5; the D is unclear. The CDR3 extends over 15 amino acids. Germline loops: CDR1 SGHRS, CDR2 YFSETQ. Trimming cost V 0 bases and J 0 bases, with 9 bases left between them. The CDR3: CASSLVGRYQETQYF. The CDR3, as DNA: TGCGCCAGCAGCTTGGTAGGACGGTACCAAGAGACCCAGTACTTC.

The chain recombines TRBV10-3 with TRBJ1-1, with D perhaps TRBD1 (5 bases). Germline values: CDR1 ENHRY, CDR2 SYGVKD. This CDR3 is 15 amino acids long. V gave up 2 bases and J gave up 0 bases, with 10 bases separating them. The CDR3 DNA reads TGTGCCATCAGTGAGGGGGCGCGGATGAACACTGAAGCTTTCTTT. Protein: CAISEGARMNTEAFF.

This clonotype occurred a few times. V gene TRBV30 combines with J gene TRBJ1-2, with D uncertain. V was shortened by 2 bases and J by 5 bases, with 9 bases between the two germline ends. The CDR3 is 12 amino acids. Germline CDR1 reads GTSNPN; CDR2 reads SVGIG (reference sequence). Here the CDR3 reads CAWSRQTYGYTF. CDR3 coding DNA: TGTGCCTGGAGTAGGCAGACGTATGGCTACACCTTC.

DNA for the CDR3: TGTGCCAGCTCACCAGGACCGCCTCAGCCCCAGCATTTT. Protein: CASSPGPPQPQHF. This rearrangement joins TRBV28 to TRBJ1-5; D call uncertain. The CDR3 is 13 amino acids. Germline CDR1 reads MDHEN; CDR2 reads SYDVKM. V gave up 8 bases and J gave up 6 bases, with 14 bases separating them.

The J gene is TRBJ2-6, the V gene TRBV19; weak D call: TRBD2 (5 bases). V lost 10 bases, J lost 0 bases, and 13 bases lay in between. The V gene's germline CDR1 is LNHDA and CDR2 SQIVND (reference sequence). The CDR3 is 15 amino acids. The CDR3, as DNA: TGTGCCATCAGTGGGGAGTCCTCTGGGGCCAACGTCCTGACTTTC. Translation: CAISGESSGANVLTF.

The chain links TRBV2 to TRBJ2-3; a possible D gene is TRBD2 (5 bases). From germline, CDR1 is SNHLY and CDR2 FYNNEI. CDR3 length: 14 residues. Trimming took off 4 bases at V and 5 bases at J, with 13 bases between the two ends. CDR3 in DNA: TGTGCCAGCAGTGTCCTCCTTGGGAGAGATACGCAGTATTTT. Its protein product is CASSVLLGRDTQYF.

The chain recombines TRBV5-1 with TRBJ2-3; 10 bases line up with TRBD2. The CDR3 length is 15 residues. V shed 0 bases and J 6 bases; nucleotides not matched to a gene: 4. Germline CDR1 SGHRS, CDR2 YFSETQ. CDR3 in amino acids: CASSLAGAGGDTQYF. As DNA, the CDR3 is TGCGCCAGCAGCTTGGCCGGAGCGGGAGGGGATACGCAGTATTTT.

This clonotype was recorded many times. The V call is TRBV19, the J call TRBJ2-5; unclear D gene. Germline CDR1 reads LNHDA; CDR2 reads SQIVND (reference sequence). CDR3 size: 13 residues. Trimming took off 10 bases at V and 4 bases at J, with 16 bases between the two ends. As DNA, the CDR3 is TGTGCCACCCAGCCTGGGCGCTCAGAGACCCAGTACTTC. This codes for CATQPGRSETQYF.

This clonotype was detected only a few times. The V and J genes are TRBV10-3 and TRBJ1-5; perhaps TRBD1 as D (6 bases). V was shortened by 10 bases and J by 2 bases, with 24 bases between the two germline ends. Germline CDR1 reads ENHRY; CDR2 reads SYGVKD. The CDR3 extends over 17 amino acids. The CDR3 sequence is CASSKWEGEGGNQPQHF. The DNA for the CDR3 is TGTGCCAGCAGCAAATGGGAGGGCGAGGGGGGCAATCAGCCCCAGCATTTT.

This chain joins TRBV20-1 and TRBJ2-7; 7 bases fit TRBD2. The last part of the DNA fits TRBJ2-4 better; the J call may be wrong. CDR1 DFQATT and CDR2 SNEGSKA come from the germline V gene (reference sequence). CDR3 length: 14 residues. The CDR3 DNA sequence: TGCAGTGCTAGCGACGGGGGGGCCAAAAACATTCAGTACTTC. Its protein product is CSASDGGAKNIQYF.

At least ten counts were recorded for this clonotype. This chain links TRBV6-4 with TRBJ1-2, with TRBD1 matching 11 bases. Trimming took 9 bases from V and 4 from J; bases not matched to a gene: 4. This CDR3 has 13 amino acids. CDR1 and CDR2 from the germline V gene are MRHNA and SNTAGT. This chain's CDR3 is CASGQGASYGYTF. CDR3 nucleotides: TGTGCCAGTGGACAGGGGGCGAGCTATGGCTACACCTTC.

The rearrangement joins TRBV12-3 or TRBV12-4 to TRBJ2-3; no clear D. With 4 bases removed from V and 4 bases from J, the gap between germline ends came to 15 bases. This CDR3 has 15 residues. DNA for the CDR3: TGTGCCAGCAGTTCCCAGGAAGATGGGCCAGATACGCAGTATTTT. The encoded protein is CASSSQEDGPDTQYF.

V and J are TRBV19 and TRBJ2-7, with D possibly being TRBD2 (5 bases). The CDR3 is made up of 14 amino acids. Trimming removed 9 bases from V and 0 bases from J, with 15 bases in between. The germline V gene has CDR1 LNHDA and CDR2 SQIVND (reference sequence). CDR3 sequence reads: CASSRGISSYEQYF. The DNA for the CDR3 is TGTGCCAGCAGCCGAGGGATTTCCTCCTACGAGCAGTACTTC.

This clonotype came up many times. The rearrangement joins TRBV6-5 to TRBJ1-6, with 9 bases that match TRBD1. CDR3 length equals 14 residues. The germline V gene encodes CDR1 MNHEY and CDR2 SVGAGI. V shed 5 bases and J 8 bases; nucleotides not matched to a gene: 4. CDR3 nucleotides: TGTGCCAGCAGTCACCGGGACAGGGATTCACCCCTCCACTTT. Translating it yields CASSHRDRDSPLHF.

This clonotype occurred a few times. The chain has TRBV11-3 and TRBJ1-2; D ambiguous. Looked up from germline, CDR1 is SGHNT and CDR2 is YENEEA. The germline V and J ends were trimmed by 5 bases and 0 bases, with 13 bases remaining between them. The length of the CDR3 is 15 residues. CDR3 sequence reads: CASSPVGNANYGYTF. The CDR3 region has the DNA TGTGCCAGCAGCCCAGTTGGAAACGCTAACTATGGCTACACCTTC.

This clonotype was seen just once. The chain couples TRBV15 to TRBJ1-3, with D perhaps matching TRBD1 (5 bases). The germline V gene has CDR1 LNHNV and CDR2 YYDKDF (reference sequence). Trimming took off 1 base at V and 7 bases at J, with 8 bases between the two ends. This CDR3 is 13 amino acids long. The CDR3 nucleotides read TGTGCCACCAGCAGAGGGGACGGGAACACCATATATTTT. Protein sequence: CATSRGDGNTIYF. The whole variable domain, filled in from reference TRBV15 and TRBJ1-3, reads DAMVIQNPRYQVTQFGKPVTLSCSQTLNHNVMYWYQQKSSQAPKLLFHYYDKDFNNEADTPDNFQSRRPNTSFCFLDIRSPGLGDTAMYLCATSRGDGNTIYFGEGSWLTVV.

The chain couples TRBV2 to TRBJ2-5; no clear D. The CDR3 covers 14 residues. CDR1 is SNHLY, CDR2 FYNNEI, per germline. The V end lost 8 bases, the J end lost 2 bases, and 15 bases lay between the germline ends. CDR3 DNA sequence: TGTGCCAGCTCACCCCTGGTGGGGCAAGAGACCCAGTACTTC. This translates into CASSPLVGQETQYF.

This clonotype was found a few times. Given a much more abundant clone one base away, this may be a read error. V is TRBV10-1 and J is TRBJ1-2; D ambiguous. This CDR3 has 15 residues. CDR1 is WNHNN, CDR2 SYGVQD, per germline (reference sequence). The CDR3 is CARSEGPATNYGYTF. In DNA, the CDR3 is TGCGCCCGCAGTGAAGGGCCGGCTACTAACTATGGCTACACCTTC.

The chain employs TRBV7-8 and TRBJ2-7; D remains ambiguous. V was clipped by 5 bases and J by 6 bases, with 11 bases between them. This CDR3 is 12 amino acids long. Germline V gene sequence: CDR1 SGHVS, CDR2 FQNEAQ. The CDR3 reads CASSPTRREQYF. Here the CDR3 DNA reads TGTGCCAGCAGCCCCACGAGGCGCGAGCAGTACTTC.

This clonotype appeared a few times. This sequence joins TRBV19 and TRBJ1-5, with D perhaps TRBD1 (5 bases). Germline CDR1 LNHDA, CDR2 SQIVND (reference sequence). This CDR3 spans 13 amino acids. Trimming pared 3 bases from V and 4 bases from J, leaving 7 bases between. The DNA of the CDR3 is TGTGCCAGTAGTATCTGGACAAATCAGCCCCAGCATTTT. It codes for CASSIWTNQPQHF.

The chain uses TRBV6-1 and TRBJ1-1; D call uncertain. Germline V gives CDR1 MNHNS, CDR2 SASEGT. V was cut by 7 bases and J by 4 bases, with 10 bases left in between. This CDR3 has 12 amino acids. In nucleotides, the CDR3 is TGTGCCAGCACTATCGGAGGCACTGAAGCTTTCTTT. It codes for CASTIGGTEAFF.

The rearrangement links TRBV11-1 to TRBJ2-1, with D maybe TRBD2 (6 bases). Trimming removed 3 bases from V and 7 bases from J, with 19 bases in between. The CDR3 length is 16 residues. Germline V CDR1 and CDR2: SGHAT, FQDESV (reference sequence). Written as DNA, the CDR3 is TGTGCCAGCAGCTTGGCGATCGGGAGCAGCCTTAATGAGCAGTTCTTC. It translates to CASSLAIGSSLNEQFF.

This chain links TRBV24-1 with TRBJ2-3; possibly TRBD1 for D (6 bases). The V gene lost 3 bases and the J gene lost 5 bases, with 14 bases spanning the gap. Germline lookup yields CDR1 KGHDR and CDR2 SFDVKD. The CDR3 length is 15 residues. The CDR3 spells CATSDKQGWGDTQYF. CDR3 nucleotides: TGTGCCACCAGTGATAAACAGGGTTGGGGAGATACGCAGTATTTT.

This clonotype was recorded at least ten times. This chain links TRBV15 with TRBJ2-3; D remains ambiguous. Germline V CDR1 and CDR2: LNHNV, YYDKDF (reference sequence). The V end was cut by 5 bases, the J end by 5 bases, with 5 bases between. The CDR3 length is 11 residues. CDR3 amino acids: CATSQGDTQYF. DNA for the CDR3: TGTGCCACCAGCCAAGGAGATACGCAGTATTTT.

A word on this clonotype: A much larger clone is a single base away; this may be a read error. The V gene is TRBV7-2, the J gene TRBJ1-2, with D perhaps matching TRBD1 (6 bases). CDR3 length: 14 residues. V lost 2 bases to trimming and J lost 4 bases, with 11 bases between them. The germline V gene encodes CDR1 SGHTA and CDR2 FQGNSA. DNA of the CDR3: TGTGCCAGCAGCTTAAATGGGGGGCCCTATGGCTACACCTTC. It yields the protein CASSLNGGPYGYTF.

This clonotype was counted between two and nine times. The rearrangement links TRBV6-1 to TRBJ1-1; D is unresolved. Germline V gene lookup returns CDR1 MNHNS and CDR2 SASEGT. The CDR3 extends over 12 amino acids. The ends were cut back, 5 bases at V and 9 bases at J, with 13 bases in the middle. CDR3 coding DNA: TGTGCCAGCAGTCCCGTTGGTACACAAGCTTTCTTT. Translating it yields CASSPVGTQAFF.

The rearrangement uses TRBV24-1 and TRBJ1-5; a weak D match, TRBD1 (5 bases). Germline assignment: CDR1 KGHDR and CDR2 SFDVKD. Trimming took 11 bases from V and 7 from J, leaving 20 bases between them. The CDR3 sequence is 14 residues long. The CDR3, as DNA: TGTGCCAGCTCACACGGGGCAAGGGGACAGCCCCAGCATTTT. Translating it yields CASSHGARGQPQHF.

The rearrangement joins TRBV15 to TRBJ1-2; 9 nucleotides agree with TRBD1. The V gene's germline CDR1 is LNHNV and CDR2 YYDKDF (reference sequence). V shed 3 bases, J shed 4 bases, and the junction held 6 bases outside the gene matches. The CDR3 has 15 residues. The CDR3 nucleotides are TGTGCCACCAGCAGCCAGGACAGGGGTTCCTATGGCTACACCTTC. Amino acid sequence: CATSSQDRGSYGYTF.

The chain links TRBV4-1 to TRBJ2-5, with TRBD1 as a possible D gene (5 bases). The CDR3 length is 16 residues. Trimming cost V 1 base and J 3 bases, with 15 bases left between them. CDR1 is MGHRA and CDR2 is YSYEKL in the germline V gene. This CDR3 is CASSQAPGRVEETQYF. Written as DNA, the CDR3 is TGCGCCAGCAGCCAAGCCCCCGGCAGGGTGGAAGAGACCCAGTACTTC.